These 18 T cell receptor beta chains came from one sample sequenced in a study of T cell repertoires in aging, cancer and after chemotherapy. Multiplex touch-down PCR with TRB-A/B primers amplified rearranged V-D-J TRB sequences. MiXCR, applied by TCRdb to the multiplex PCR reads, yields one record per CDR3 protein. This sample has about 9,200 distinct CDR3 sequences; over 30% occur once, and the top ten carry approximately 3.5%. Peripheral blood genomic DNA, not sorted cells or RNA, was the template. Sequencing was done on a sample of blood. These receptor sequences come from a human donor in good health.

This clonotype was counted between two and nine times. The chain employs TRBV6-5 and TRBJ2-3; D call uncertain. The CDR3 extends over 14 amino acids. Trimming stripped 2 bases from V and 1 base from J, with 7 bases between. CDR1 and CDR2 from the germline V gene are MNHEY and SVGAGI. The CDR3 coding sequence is TGTGCCAGCAGTTACGTCATGGGCACAGATACGCAGTATTTT. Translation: CASSYVMGTDTQYF.

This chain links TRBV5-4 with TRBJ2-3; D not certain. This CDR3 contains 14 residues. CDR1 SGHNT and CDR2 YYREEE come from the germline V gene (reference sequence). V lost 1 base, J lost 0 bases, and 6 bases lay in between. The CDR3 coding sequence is TGTGCCAGCAGCTTGATTTATAGCACAGATACGCAGTATTTT. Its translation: CASSLIYSTDTQYF.

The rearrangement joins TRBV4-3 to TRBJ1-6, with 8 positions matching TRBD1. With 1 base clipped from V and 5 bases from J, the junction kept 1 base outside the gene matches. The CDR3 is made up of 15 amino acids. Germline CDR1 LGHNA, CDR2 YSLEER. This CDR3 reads CASSQAGGHNSPLHF. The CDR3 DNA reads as TGCGCCAGCAGCCAAGCAGGGGGCCATAATTCACCCCTCCACTTT.

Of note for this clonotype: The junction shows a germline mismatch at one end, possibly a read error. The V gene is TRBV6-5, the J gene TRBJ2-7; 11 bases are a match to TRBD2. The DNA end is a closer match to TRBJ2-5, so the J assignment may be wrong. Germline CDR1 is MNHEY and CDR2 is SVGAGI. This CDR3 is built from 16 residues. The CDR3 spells CVSSYSNSGGAETQYF. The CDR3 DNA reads TGTGTCAGCAGTTACTCGAATAGCGGGGGGGCAGAGACCCAGTACTTC.

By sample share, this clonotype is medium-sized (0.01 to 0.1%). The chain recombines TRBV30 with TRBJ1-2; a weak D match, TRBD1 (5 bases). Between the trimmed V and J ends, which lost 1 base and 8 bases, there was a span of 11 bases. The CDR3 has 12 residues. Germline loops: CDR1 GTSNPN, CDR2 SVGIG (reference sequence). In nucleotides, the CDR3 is TGTGCCTGGAGTGATCCCAGGGACGGCTACACCTTC. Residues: CAWSDPRDGYTF. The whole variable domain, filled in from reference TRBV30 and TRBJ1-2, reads SQTIHQWPATLVQPVGSPLSLECTVEGTSNPNLYWYRQAAGRGLQLLFYSVGIGQISSEVPQNLSASRPQDRQFILSSKKLLLSDSGFYLCAWSDPRDGYTFGSGTRLTVV.

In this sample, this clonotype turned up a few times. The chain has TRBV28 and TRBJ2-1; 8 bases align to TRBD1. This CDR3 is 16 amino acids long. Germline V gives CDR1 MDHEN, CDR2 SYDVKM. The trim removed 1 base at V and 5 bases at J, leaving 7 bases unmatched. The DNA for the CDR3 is TGTGCCAGCAGTTTATTTGGACAGGGAAAAGACAATGAGCAGTTCTTC. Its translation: CASSLFGQGKDNEQFF.

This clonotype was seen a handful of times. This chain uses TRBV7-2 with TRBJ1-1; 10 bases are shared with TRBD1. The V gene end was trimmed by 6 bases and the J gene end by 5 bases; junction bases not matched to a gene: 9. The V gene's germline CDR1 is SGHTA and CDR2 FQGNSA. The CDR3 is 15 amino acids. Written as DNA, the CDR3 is TGTGCCAGCAGAACGGAGACAGGGGGCATGACTGAAGCTTTCTTT. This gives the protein CASRTETGGMTEAFF.

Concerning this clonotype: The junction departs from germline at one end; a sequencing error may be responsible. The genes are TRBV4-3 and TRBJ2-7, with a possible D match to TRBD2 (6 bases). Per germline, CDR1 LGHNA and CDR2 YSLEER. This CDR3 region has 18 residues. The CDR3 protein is CASSLLALRLSRAAEQYF. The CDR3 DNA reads TGTGCCAGCAGCTTACTAGCTCTCCGTCTCTCCCGCGCAGCCGAGCAGTACTTC.

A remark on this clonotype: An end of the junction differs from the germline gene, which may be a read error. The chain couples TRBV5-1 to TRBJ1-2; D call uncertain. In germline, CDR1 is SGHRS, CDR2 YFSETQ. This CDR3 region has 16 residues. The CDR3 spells CASSFTAGDVGYGYTF. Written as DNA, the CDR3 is TGTGCCAGCAGCTTCACCGCGGGTGACGTGGGCTATGGCTACACCTTC.

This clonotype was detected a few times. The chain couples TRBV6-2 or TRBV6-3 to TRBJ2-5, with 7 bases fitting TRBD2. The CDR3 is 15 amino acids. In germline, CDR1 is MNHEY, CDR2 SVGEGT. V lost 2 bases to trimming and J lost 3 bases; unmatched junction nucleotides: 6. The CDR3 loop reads CASSYPASGKETQYF. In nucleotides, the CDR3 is TGTGCCAGCAGTTACCCGGCTAGCGGCAAAGAGACCCAGTACTTC.

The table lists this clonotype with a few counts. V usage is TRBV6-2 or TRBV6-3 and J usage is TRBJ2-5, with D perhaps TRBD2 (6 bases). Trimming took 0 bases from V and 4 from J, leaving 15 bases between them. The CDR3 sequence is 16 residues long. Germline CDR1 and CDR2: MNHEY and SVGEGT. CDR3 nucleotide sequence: TGTGCCAGCAGTTACTCTCGCCGGGACTCAGCAGAGACCCAGTACTTC. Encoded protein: CASSYSRRDSAETQYF.

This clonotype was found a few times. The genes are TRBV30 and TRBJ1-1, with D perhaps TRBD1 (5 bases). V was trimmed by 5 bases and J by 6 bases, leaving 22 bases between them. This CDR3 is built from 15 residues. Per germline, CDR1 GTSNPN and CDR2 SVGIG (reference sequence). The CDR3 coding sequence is TGTGCCTGGCGCCCTGCGGCAGGGTGGGCTGCTGAAGCTTTCTTT. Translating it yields CAWRPAAGWAAEAFF.

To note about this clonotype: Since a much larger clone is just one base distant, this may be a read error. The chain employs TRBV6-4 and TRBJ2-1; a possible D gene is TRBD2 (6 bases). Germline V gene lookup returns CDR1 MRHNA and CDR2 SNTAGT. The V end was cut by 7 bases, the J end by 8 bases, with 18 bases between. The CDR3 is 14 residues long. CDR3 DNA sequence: TGTGCCAGCATTCCCAACGGAGGCGGGGATGAGCAGTTCTTC. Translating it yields CASIPNGGGDEQFF.

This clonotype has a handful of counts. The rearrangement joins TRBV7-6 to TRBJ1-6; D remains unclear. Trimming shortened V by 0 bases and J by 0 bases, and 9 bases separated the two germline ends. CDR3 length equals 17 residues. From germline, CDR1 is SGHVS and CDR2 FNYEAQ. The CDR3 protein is CASSLAEARSYNSPLHF. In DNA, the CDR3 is TGTGCCAGCAGCTTAGCGGAGGCCCGCTCCTATAATTCACCCCTCCACTTT.

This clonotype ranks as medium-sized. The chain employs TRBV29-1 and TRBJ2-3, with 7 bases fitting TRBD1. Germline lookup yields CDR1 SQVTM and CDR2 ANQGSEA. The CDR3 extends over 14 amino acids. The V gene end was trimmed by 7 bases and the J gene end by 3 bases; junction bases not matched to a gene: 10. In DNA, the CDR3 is TGCAGCGCCGCACAGGGGAGATGGACAGATACGCAGTATTTT. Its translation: CSAAQGRWTDTQYF.

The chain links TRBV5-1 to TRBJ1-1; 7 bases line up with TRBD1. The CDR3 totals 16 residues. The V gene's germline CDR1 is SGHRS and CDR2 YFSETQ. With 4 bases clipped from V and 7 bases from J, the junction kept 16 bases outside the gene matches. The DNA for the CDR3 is TGCGCCAGCAGCCAATCTCCTCAGGGGGGGGACGTTGAAGCTTTCTTT. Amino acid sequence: CASSQSPQGGDVEAFF.

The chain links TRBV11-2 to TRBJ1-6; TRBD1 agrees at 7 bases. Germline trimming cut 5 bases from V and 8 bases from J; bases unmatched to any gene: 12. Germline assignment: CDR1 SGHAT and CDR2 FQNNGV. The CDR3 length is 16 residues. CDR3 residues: CASSPDQGQNYSPLHF. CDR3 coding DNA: TGTGCCAGCAGCCCCGACCAGGGACAGAATTATTCACCCCTCCACTTT.

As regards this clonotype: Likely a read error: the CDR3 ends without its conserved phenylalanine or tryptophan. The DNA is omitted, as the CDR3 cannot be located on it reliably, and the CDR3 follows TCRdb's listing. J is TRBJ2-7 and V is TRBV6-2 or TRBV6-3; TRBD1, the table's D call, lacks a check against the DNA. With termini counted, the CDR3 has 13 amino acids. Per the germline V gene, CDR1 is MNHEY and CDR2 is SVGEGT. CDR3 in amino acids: CASSYQEQGPILY.